This entry lists 16 T cell receptor beta chains sequenced from one sample in a study of OX40 agonist ivuxolimab in advanced cancers. The method was immunoSEQ multiplex PCR; TCRdb's version includes in-frame clones alone and lacks a portion of them. The sample includes 60,000 to 70,000 clones, roughly four fifths seen only once; the top ten take 2.5%. This material consisted of CD4+ or CD8+ T cells sorted from blood, taken in a trial of the OX40 agonist ivuxolimab. These TCRs come from an adult with an advanced solid tumor such as melanoma, head and neck, liver or kidney cancer.

This clone turned up a few times. V usage is TRBV2 and J usage is TRBJ2-2, with 14 bases lining up with TRBD2. J was trimmed by 7 bases and V by 6 bases; bases with no gene match: 10. Germline-derived CDR1 and CDR2 are SNHLY and FYNNEI. The CDR3 runs to 17 residues. CDR3 region: CASRGLAGGYVGGELFF. CDR3 sequence (DNA): TGTGCCAGCAGAGGACTAGCGGGAGGATATGTTGGCGGGGAGCTGTTTTTT.

Concerning this clone: The junction does not match germline at one end; this may be a read error. The chain couples TRBV15 to TRBJ1-1; D is unclear. The germline gives CDR1 LNHNV, CDR2 YYDKDF (reference sequence). The CDR3 length is 15 residues. The CDR3 DNA reads as TGTGCCACCAGCAGAGATATCTACAAATTGGGCGGGCCGTCTTTT. This translates into CATSRDIYKLGGPSF. The entire variable domain, with the rest obtained from reference TRBV15 and TRBJ1-1, is as follows: DAMVIQNPRYQVTQFGKPVTLSCSQTLNHNVMYWYQQKSSQAPKLLFHYYDKDFNNEADTPDNFQSRRPNTSFCFLDIRSPGLGDTAMYLCATSRDIYKLGGPSFGQGTRLTVV.

V and J are TRBV19 and TRBJ1-4; 7 nucleotides agree with TRBD1. Germline trimming cut 5 bases from V and 0 bases from J; bases unmatched to any gene: 9. The CDR3 is 17 amino acids. Germline V lookup: CDR1 LNHDA, CDR2 SQIVND (reference sequence). CDR3 loop: CASSAQGSYATNEKLFF. CDR3 in DNA: TGTGCCAGTAGTGCACAGGGGTCATATGCAACTAATGAAAAACTGTTTTTT.

The CDR3 here is CASNVFTGSGNTIYF. The CDR3 coding sequence is TGTGCCAGTAACGTATTTACGGGCTCTGGAAACACCATATATTTT. This chain connects TRBV19 to TRBJ1-3; D ambiguous. The CDR3 is 15 amino acids. CDR1 is LNHDA and CDR2 is SQIVND in the germline V gene (reference sequence). V was shortened by 7 bases and J by 0 bases, with 13 bases between the two germline ends.

The V gene is TRBV7-2, the J gene TRBJ2-2; TRBD1 might be the D (5 bases). Trimming pared 5 bases from V and 4 bases from J, leaving 17 bases between. The CDR3 is made up of 16 amino acids. Germline-derived CDR1 and CDR2 are SGHTA and FQGNSA. Here the CDR3 reads CASSADKGWSTGELFF. As DNA, the CDR3 is TGTGCCAGCAGCGCAGACAAGGGGTGGAGCACCGGGGAGCTGTTTTTT. Drawing the rest from reference TRBV7-2 and TRBJ2-2, the complete variable domain is GAGVSQSPSNKVTEKGKDVELRCDPISGHTALYWYRQSLGQGLEFLIYFQGNSAPDKSGLPSDRFSAERTGGSVSTLTIQRTQQEDSAVYLCASSADKGWSTGELFFGEGSRLTVL.

The chain is built from TRBV5-1 and TRBJ1-1; D perhaps matches TRBD1 (5 bases). V was shortened by 0 bases and J by 5 bases, with 14 bases between the two germline ends. CDR1 is SGHRS and CDR2 is YFSETQ in the germline V gene. The CDR3 loop spans 15 amino acids. DNA for the CDR3: TGCGCCAGCAGCTTGGCCTCTCCGGGGGATACTGAAGCTTTCTTT. Translation gives CASSLASPGDTEAFF.

This clone has a single count. V gene TRBV19 combines with J gene TRBJ2-1; TRBD1 aligns across 7 bases. The CDR3 is made up of 14 amino acids. The V and J ends lost 7 bases and 6 bases, in that order; junction bases with no gene match: 9. CDR1 and CDR2 from the germline V gene are LNHDA and SQIVND (reference sequence). CDR3 in DNA: TGTGCCAGTACCCGGGACAGCGCACGCAATGAGCAGTTCTTC. Translating it yields CASTRDSARNEQFF.

Note on this clone: Sequence at one end of the junction differs from germline and may be a read error. This rearrangement joins TRBV6-6 to TRBJ2-6, with 8 bases aligning to TRBD1. The CDR3 spans 16 residues. Germline CDR1 and CDR2: MNHNY and SVGAGI (reference sequence). The CDR3, as DNA: TGTGCCAGCAGTAACTCAGGGGGCACTGGGGCCAACGTCCTGACTTTC. Its translation: CASSNSGGTGANVLTF.

The chain has TRBV7-2 and TRBJ2-5; D gene unclear. With 3 bases removed from V and 4 bases from J, the gap between germline ends came to 9 bases. The V gene's germline CDR1 is SGHTA and CDR2 FQGNSA. This CDR3 is 13 amino acids long. CDR3 sequence (DNA): TGTGCCAGCAGCTTCAACGGTCTAGAGACCCAGTACTTC. Protein sequence: CASSFNGLETQYF.

The chain links TRBV11-3 to TRBJ1-1, with D unresolved. Germline lookup yields CDR1 SGHNT and CDR2 YENEEA. Trimming took 1 base from V and 5 from J, leaving 11 bases between them. This CDR3 contains 14 residues. CDR3: CASSLVPELTEAFF. The CDR3 DNA reads TGTGCCAGCAGCTTAGTACCTGAACTGACTGAAGCTTTCTTT. The whole variable domain, filled in from reference TRBV11-3 and TRBJ1-1, reads EAGVVQSPRYKIIEKKQPVAFWCNPISGHNTLYWYLQNLGQGPELLIRYENEEAVDDSQLPKDRFSAERLKGVDSTLKIQPAELGDSAVYLCASSLVPELTEAFFGQGTRLTVV.

The genes are TRBV9 and TRBJ1-2; a possible D gene is TRBD1 (5 bases). The CDR3 is 18 amino acids. Germline values: CDR1 SGDLS, CDR2 YYNGEE. Trimming stripped 4 bases from V and 4 bases from J, with 26 bases between. CDR3 nucleotide sequence: TGTGCCAGCAGCTACGGCCTTAGGGACGACAAGTCGGGCTATGGCTACACCTTC. Protein sequence: CASSYGLRDDKSGYGYTF.

V usage is TRBV14 and J usage is TRBJ2-1; 7 bases match TRBD2. Germline lookup yields CDR1 SGHDN and CDR2 FVKESK. Unmatched junction bases numbered 5, after V lost 0 bases and J lost 3 bases. This CDR3 has 16 residues. In DNA form, the CDR3 reads TGTGCCAGCAGCCAAGATTTAGGCGGGAGCTACAATGAGCAGTTCTTC. Translated, it gives CASSQDLGGSYNEQFF.

The chain carries TRBV10-3 and TRBJ2-5; D call uncertain. The V and J ends lost 3 bases and 0 bases respectively, with 8 bases between them. Germline-derived CDR1 and CDR2 are ENHRY and SYGVKD. CDR3 length equals 14 residues. CDR3 coding DNA: TGTGCCATCAGTGATATGGGCTACCAAGAGACCCAGTACTTC. Translating it yields CAISDMGYQETQYF.

The chain is built from TRBV18 and TRBJ1-1; 10 positions agree with TRBD1. V lost 3 bases, J lost 2 bases, and 3 bases stayed unmatched. The CDR3 runs to 15 residues. CDR1 and CDR2 (germline): KGHSH, LQKENI. CDR3 amino acids: CASSPRDRGNTEAFF. CDR3 sequence (DNA): TGTGCCAGCTCACCCCGGGACAGGGGTAACACTGAAGCTTTCTTT.

V and J are TRBV4-2 and TRBJ2-2; D may be TRBD2 (6 bases). Germline CDR1 is LGHNA and CDR2 is YNFKEQ. CDR3 size: 16 residues. Trimming shortened V by 2 bases and J by 2 bases, and 12 bases separated the two germline ends. As DNA, the CDR3 is TGTGCCAGCAGCCAAAAGGGAGCGGGCAACACCGGGGAGCTGTTTTTT. Translation gives CASSQKGAGNTGELFF.

The CDR3 is CASRPPGQNNYGYTF. The CDR3 DNA reads TGTGCCAGCAGACCACCGGGACAAAATAACTATGGCTACACCTTC. The V and J genes are TRBV28 and TRBJ1-2, with TRBD1 as a possible D gene (6 bases). The CDR3 has 15 residues. The V gene lost 6 bases and the J gene lost 1 base, with 15 bases spanning the gap. Germline assignment: CDR1 MDHEN and CDR2 SYDVKM.